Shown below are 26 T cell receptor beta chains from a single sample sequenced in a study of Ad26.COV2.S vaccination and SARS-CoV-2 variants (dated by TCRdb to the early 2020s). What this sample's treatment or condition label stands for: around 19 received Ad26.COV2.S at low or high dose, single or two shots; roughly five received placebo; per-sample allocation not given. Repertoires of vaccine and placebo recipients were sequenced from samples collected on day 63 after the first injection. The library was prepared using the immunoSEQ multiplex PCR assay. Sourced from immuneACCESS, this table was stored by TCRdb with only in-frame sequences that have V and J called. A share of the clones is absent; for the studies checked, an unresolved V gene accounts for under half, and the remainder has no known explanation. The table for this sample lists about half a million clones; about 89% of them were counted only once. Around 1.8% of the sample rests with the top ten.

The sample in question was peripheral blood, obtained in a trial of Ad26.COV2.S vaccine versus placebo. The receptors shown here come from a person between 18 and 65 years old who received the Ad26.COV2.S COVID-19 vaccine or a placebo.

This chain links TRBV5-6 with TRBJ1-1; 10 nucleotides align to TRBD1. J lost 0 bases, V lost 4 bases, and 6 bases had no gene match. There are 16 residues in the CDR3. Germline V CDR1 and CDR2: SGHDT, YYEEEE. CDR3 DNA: TGTGCCAGCAGCCCGGGACAGGGGTCCATGAACACTGAAGCTTTCTTT. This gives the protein CASSPGQGSMNTEAFF.

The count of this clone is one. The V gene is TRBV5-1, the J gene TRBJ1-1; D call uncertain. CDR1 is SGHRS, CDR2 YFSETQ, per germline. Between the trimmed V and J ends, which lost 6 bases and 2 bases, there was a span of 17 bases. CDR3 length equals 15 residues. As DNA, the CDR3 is TGCGCCAGCACCCGCGGGTACGGGGAAAACACTGAAGCTTTCTTT. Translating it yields CASTRGYGENTEAFF.

The CDR3 DNA follows: TGTGCCAGCAGCCCCCTGCGGGACAATTGGAATTCACCCCTCCACTTT. Protein: CASSPLRDNWNSPLHF. The chain uses TRBV7-8 and TRBJ1-6; weak D call: TRBD1 (6 bases). Per the germline V gene, CDR1 is SGHVS and CDR2 is FQNEAQ. The CDR3 consists of 16 residues. The V gene lost 5 bases and the J gene lost 7 bases, with 18 bases spanning the gap.

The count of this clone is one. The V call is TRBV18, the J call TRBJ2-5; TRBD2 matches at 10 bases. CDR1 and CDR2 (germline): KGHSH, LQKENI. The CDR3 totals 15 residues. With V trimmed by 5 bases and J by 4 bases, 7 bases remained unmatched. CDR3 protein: CASSTLAGAGETQYF. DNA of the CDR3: TGTGCCAGCTCAACTCTAGCGGGGGCAGGAGAGACCCAGTACTTC.

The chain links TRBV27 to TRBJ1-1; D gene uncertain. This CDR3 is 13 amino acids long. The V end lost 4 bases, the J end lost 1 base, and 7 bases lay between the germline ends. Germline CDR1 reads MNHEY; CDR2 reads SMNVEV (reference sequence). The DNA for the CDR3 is TGTGCCAGCAGTTCTACAGCGAACACTGAAGCTTTCTTT. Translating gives CASSSTANTEAFF.

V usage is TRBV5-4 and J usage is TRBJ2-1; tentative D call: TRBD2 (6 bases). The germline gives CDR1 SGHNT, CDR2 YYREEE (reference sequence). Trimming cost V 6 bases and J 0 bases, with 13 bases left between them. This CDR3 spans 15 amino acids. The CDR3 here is CASTGLGSSYNEQFF. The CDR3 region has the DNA TGTGCCAGCACGGGACTGGGGAGCTCCTACAATGAGCAGTTCTTC.

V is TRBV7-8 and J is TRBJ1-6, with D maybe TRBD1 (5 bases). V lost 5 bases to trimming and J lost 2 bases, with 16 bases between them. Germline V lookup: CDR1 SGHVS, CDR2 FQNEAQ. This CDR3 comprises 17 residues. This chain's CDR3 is CASSAGSRGPYNSPLHF. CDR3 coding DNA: TGTGCCAGCAGCGCCGGGAGTCGGGGCCCCTATAATTCACCCCTCCACTTT.

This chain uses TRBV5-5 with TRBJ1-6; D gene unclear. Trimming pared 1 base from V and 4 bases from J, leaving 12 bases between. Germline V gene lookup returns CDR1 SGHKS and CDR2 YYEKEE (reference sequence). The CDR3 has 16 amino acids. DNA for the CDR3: TGTGCCAGCAGCTTGAAGTTGGGGTTATATAATTCACCCCTCCACTTT. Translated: CASSLKLGLYNSPLHF.

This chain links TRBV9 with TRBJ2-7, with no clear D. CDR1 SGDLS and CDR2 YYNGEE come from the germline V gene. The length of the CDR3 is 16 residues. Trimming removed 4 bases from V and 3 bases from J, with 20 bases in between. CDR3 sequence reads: CASSQEDNNGYYEQYF. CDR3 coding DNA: TGTGCCAGCAGCCAAGAAGACAATAACGGCTACTACGAGCAGTACTTC.

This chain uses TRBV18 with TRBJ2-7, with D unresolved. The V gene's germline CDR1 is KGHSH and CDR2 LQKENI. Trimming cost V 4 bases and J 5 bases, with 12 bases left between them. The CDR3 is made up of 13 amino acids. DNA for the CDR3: TGTGCCAGCTCACTCTCGGGTTTTGACGAGCAGTACTTC. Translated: CASSLSGFDEQYF. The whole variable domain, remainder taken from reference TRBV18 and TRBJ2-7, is NAGVMQNPRHLVRRRGQEARLRCSPMKGHSHVYWYRQLPEEGLKFMVYLQKENIIDESGMPKERFSAEFPKEGPSILRIQQVVRGDSAAYFCASSLSGFDEQYFGPGTRLTVT.

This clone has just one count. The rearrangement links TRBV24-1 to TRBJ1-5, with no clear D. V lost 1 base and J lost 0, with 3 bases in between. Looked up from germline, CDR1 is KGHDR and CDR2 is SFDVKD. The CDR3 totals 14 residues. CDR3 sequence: CATSDFDSNQPQHF. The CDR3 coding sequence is TGTGCCACCAGTGATTTTGATAGCAATCAGCCCCAGCATTTT.

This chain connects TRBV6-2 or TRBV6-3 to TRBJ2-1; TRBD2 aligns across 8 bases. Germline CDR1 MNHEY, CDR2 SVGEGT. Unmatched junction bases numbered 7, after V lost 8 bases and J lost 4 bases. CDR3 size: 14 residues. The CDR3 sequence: CASGQREIYNEQFF. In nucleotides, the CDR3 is TGTGCCAGCGGCCAGCGGGAGATTTACAATGAGCAGTTCTTC.

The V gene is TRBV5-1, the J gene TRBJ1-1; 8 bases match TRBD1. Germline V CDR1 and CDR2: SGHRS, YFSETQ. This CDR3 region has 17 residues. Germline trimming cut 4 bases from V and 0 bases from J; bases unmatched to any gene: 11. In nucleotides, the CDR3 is TGCGCCAGCAGCCCGACCCTCAGGGGGCCACTGAACACTGAAGCTTTCTTT. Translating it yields CASSPTLRGPLNTEAFF.

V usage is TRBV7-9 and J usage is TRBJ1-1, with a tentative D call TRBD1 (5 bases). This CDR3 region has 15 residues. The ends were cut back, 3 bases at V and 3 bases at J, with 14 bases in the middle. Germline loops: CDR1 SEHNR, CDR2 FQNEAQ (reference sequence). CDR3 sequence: CASSFLGQGDTEAFF. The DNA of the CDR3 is TGTGCCAGCAGCTTCCTTGGCCAGGGAGACACTGAAGCTTTCTTT. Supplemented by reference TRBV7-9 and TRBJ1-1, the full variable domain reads DTGVSQNPRHKITKRGQNVTFRCDPISEHNRLYWYRQTLGQGPEFLTYFQNEAQLEKSRLLSDRFSAERPKGSFSTLEIQRTEQGDSAMYLCASSFLGQGDTEAFFGQGTRLTVV.

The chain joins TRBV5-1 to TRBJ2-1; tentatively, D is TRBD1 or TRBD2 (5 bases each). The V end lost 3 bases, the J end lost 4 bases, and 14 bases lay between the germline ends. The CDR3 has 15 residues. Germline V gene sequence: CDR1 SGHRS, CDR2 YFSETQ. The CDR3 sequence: CASSSRELGYNEQFF. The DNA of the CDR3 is TGCGCCAGCAGCTCCAGGGAGTTAGGGTACAATGAGCAGTTCTTC.

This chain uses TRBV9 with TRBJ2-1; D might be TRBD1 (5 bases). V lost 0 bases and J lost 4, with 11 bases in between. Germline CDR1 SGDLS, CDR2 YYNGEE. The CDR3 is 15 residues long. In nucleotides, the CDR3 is TGTGCCAGCAGCGTAGCCTCACAGGTTTACAATGAGCAGTTCTTC. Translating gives CASSVASQVYNEQFF.

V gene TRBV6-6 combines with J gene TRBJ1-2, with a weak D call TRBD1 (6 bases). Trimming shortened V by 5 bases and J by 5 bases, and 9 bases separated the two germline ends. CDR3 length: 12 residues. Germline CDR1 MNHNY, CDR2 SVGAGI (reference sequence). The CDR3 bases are TGTGCCAGCAGTAACACAGGGTATGGCTACACCTTC. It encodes CASSNTGYGYTF.

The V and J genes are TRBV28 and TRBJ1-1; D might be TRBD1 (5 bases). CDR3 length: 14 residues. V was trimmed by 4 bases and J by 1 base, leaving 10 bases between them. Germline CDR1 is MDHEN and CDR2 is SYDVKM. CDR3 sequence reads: CASSSGTANTEAFF. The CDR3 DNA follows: TGTGCCAGCAGTTCAGGGACGGCGAACACTGAAGCTTTCTTT.

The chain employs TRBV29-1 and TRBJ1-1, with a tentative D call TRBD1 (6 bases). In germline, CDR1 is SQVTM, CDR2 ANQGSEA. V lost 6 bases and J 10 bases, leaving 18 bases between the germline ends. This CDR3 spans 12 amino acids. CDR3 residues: CSVMTGPARAFF. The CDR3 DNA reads TGCAGCGTCATGACAGGCCCTGCACGAGCTTTCTTT.

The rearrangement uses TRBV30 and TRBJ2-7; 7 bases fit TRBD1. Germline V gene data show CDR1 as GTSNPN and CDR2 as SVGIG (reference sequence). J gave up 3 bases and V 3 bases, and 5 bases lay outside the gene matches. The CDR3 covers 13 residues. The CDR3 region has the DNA TGTGCCTGGAGCTCAGGGGGTAGCTACGAGCAGTACTTC. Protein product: CAWSSGGSYEQYF.

The DNA of the CDR3 is TGTGCCAGTACGGCGGGACCCGGTCGAAGGCTGTTCTTC. Protein: CASTAGPGRRLFF. V is TRBV19 and J is TRBJ2-1; D perhaps matches TRBD2 (6 bases). V shed 7 bases and J shed 15 bases, with 22 bases lying between them. CDR3 length: 13 residues. Germline-derived CDR1 and CDR2 are LNHDA and SQIVND (reference sequence).

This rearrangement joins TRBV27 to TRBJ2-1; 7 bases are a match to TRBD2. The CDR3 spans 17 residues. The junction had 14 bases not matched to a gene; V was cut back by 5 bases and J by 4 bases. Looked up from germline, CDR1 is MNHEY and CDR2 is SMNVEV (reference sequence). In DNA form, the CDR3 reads TGTGCCAGCAGTAATCCAAGGGACTATCTCTTTTACAATGAGCAGTTCTTC. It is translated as CASSNPRDYLFYNEQFF.

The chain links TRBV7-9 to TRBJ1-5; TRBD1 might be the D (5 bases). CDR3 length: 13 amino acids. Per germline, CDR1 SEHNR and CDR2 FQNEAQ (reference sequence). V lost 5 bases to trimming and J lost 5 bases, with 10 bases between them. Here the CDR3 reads CASSRGGDQPQHF. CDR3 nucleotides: TGTGCCAGCAGCCGCGGGGGGGATCAGCCCCAGCATTTT.

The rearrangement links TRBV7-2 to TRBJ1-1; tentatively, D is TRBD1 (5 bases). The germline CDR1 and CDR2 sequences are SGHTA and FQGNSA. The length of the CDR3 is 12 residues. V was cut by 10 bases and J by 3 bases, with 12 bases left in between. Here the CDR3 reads CATGGGYTEAFF. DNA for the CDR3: TGTGCCACCGGGGGGGGGTACACTGAAGCTTTCTTT.

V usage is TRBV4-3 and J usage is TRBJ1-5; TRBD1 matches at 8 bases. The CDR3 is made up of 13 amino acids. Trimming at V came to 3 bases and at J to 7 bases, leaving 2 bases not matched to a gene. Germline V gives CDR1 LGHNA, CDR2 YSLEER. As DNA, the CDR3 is TGCGCCAGCAGCCAGAGACAGGGGCAGCCCCAGCATTTT. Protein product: CASSQRQGQPQHF.

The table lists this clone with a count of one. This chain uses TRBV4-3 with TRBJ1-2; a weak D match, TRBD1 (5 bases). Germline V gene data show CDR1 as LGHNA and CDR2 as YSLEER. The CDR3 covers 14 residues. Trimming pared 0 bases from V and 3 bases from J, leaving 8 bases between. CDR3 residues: CASSQDSTDYGYTF. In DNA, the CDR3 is TGCGCCAGCAGCCAAGATTCGACAGACTATGGCTACACCTTC.